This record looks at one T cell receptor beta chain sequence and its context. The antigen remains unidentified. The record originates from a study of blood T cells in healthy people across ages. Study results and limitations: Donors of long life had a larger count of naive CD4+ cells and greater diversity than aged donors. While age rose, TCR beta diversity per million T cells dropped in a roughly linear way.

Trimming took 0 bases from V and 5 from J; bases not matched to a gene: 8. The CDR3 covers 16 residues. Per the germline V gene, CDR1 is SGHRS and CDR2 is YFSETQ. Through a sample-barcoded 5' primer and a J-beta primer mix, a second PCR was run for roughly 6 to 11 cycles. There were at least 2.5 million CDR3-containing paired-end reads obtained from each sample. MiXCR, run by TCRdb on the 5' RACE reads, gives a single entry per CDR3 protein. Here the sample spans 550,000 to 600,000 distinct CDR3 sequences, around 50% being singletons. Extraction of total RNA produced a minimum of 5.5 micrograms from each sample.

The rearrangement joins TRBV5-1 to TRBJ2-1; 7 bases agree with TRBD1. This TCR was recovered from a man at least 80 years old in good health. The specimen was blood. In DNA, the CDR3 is TGCGCCAGCAGCTTGGAGGGCAGGGGGTTTGACAATGAGCAGTTCTTC. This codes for CASSLEGRGFDNEQFF.